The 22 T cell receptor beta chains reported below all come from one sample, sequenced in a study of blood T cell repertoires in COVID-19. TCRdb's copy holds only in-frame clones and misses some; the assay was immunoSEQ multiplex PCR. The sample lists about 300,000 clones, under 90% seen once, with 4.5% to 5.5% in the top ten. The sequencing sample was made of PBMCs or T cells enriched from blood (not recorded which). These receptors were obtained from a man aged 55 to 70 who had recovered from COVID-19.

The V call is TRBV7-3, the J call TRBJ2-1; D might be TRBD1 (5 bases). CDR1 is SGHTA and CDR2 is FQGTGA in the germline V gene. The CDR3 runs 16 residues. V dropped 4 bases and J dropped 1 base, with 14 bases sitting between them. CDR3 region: CASSSQGARSYNEQFF. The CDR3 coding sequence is TGTGCCAGCAGCTCTCAGGGTGCGAGGTCCTACAATGAGCAGTTCTTC.

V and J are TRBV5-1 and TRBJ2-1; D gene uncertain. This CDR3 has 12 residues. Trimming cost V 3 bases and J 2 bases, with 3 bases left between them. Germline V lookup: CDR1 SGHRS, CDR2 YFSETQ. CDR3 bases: TGCGCCAGCAGCTCAACCTACAATGAGCAGTTCTTC. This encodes CASSSTYNEQFF.

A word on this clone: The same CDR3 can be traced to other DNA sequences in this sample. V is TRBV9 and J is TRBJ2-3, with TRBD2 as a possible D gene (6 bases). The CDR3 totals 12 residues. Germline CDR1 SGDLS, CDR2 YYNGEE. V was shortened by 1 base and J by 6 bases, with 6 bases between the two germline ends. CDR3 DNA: TGTGCCAGCAGCGTAAGCGGGGATACGCAGTATTTT. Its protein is CASSVSGDTQYF.

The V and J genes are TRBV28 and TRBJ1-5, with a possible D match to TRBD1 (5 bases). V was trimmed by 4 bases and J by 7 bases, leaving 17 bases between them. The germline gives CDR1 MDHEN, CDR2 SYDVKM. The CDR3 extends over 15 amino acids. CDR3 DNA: TGTGCCAGCAGTTCATTACCCGTCAGGGTCCAGCCCCAGCATTTT. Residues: CASSSLPVRVQPQHF.

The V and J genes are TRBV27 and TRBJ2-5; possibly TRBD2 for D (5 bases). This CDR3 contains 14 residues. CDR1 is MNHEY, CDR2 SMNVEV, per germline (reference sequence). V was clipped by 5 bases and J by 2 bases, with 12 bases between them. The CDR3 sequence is CASSVRTPQETQYF. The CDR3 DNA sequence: TGTGCCAGCAGTGTTAGGACTCCTCAAGAGACCCAGTACTTC.

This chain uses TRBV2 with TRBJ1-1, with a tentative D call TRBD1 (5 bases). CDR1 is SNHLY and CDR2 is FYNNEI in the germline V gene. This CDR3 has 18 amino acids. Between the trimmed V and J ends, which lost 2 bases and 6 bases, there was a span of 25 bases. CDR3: CASSENFGAPKSLSEAFF. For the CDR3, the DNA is TGTGCCAGCAGTGAAAATTTTGGGGCCCCTAAAAGTCTATCTGAAGCTTTCTTT.

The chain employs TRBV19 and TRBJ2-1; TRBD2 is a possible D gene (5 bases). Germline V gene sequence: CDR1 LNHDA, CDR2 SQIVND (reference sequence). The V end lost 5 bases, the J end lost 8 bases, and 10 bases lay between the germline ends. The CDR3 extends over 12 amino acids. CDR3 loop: CASSRGIYEQFF. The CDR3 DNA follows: TGTGCCAGTAGTCGGGGTATTTATGAGCAGTTCTTC.

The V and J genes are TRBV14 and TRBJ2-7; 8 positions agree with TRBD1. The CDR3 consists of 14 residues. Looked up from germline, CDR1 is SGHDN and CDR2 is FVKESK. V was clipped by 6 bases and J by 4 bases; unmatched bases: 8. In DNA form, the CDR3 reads TGTGCCAGCAGACCGGGACAGGCAGGGTACGAGCAGTACTTC. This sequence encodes CASRPGQAGYEQYF.

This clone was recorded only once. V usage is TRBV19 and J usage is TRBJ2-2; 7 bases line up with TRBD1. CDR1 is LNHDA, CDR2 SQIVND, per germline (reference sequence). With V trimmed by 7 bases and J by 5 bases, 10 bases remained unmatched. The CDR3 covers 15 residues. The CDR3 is CASTPYRGGTGELFF. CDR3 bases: TGTGCCAGTACCCCTTACAGGGGTGGAACCGGGGAGCTGTTTTTT.

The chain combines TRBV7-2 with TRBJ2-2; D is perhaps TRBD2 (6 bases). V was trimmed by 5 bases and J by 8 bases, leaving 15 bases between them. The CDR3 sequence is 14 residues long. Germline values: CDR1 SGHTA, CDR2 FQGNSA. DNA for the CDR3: TGTGCCAGCAGCCCACAACTAGCTCTGGGGGAGCTGTTTTTT. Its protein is CASSPQLALGELFF.

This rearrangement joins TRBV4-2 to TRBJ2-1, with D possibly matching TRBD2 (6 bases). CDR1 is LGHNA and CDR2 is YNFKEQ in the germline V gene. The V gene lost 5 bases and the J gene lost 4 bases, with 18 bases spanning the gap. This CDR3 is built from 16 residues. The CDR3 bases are TGTGCCAGCAGCACTCGGCGCGGGGTGGCTTACAATGAGCAGTTCTTC. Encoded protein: CASSTRRGVAYNEQFF.

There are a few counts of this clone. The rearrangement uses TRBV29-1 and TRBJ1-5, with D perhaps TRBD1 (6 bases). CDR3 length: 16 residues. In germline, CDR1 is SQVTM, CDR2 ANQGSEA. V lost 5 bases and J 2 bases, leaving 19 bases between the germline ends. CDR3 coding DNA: TGCAGCGTTTCCCGGGAGGGGGGCCCGGGCAATCAGCCCCAGCATTTT. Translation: CSVSREGGPGNQPQHF.

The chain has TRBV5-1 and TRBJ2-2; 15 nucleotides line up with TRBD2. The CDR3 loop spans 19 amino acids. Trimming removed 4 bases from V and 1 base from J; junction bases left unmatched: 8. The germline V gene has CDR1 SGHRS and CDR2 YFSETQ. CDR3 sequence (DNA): TGCGCCAGCAGCGAGCAAGGACTAGCGGGAGGGGGGAACACCGGGGAGCTGTTTTTT. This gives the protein CASSEQGLAGGGNTGELFF.

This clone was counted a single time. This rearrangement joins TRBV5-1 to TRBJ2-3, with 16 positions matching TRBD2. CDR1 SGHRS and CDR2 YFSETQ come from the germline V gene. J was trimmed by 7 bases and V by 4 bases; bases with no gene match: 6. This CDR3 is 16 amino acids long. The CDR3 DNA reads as TGCGCCAGCAGCACGGGACTAGCGGGAGGGCCGAATACGCAGTATTTT. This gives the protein CASSTGLAGGPNTQYF.

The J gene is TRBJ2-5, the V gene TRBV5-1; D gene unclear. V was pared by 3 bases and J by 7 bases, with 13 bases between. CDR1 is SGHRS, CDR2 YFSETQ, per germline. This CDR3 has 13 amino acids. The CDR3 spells CASSSVLDGTQYF. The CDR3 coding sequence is TGCGCCAGCAGCTCGGTCCTAGACGGGACCCAGTACTTC.

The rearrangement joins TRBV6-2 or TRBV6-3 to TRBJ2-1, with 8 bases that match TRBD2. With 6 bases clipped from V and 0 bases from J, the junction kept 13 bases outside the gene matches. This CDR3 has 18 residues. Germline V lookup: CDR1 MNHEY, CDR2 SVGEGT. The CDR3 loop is CASSHLVLSGSSYNEQFF. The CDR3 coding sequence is TGTGCCAGCAGCCACCTGGTTTTAAGCGGGAGCTCCTACAATGAGCAGTTCTTC.

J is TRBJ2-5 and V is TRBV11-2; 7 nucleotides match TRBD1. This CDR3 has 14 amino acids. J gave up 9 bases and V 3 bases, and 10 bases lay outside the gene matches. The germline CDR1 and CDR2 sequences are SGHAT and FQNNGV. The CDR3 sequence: CASSLGQTSGAQYF. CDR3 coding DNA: TGTGCCAGCAGCTTGGGACAGACGTCAGGGGCCCAGTACTTC. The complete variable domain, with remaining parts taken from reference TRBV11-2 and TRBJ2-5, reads EAGVAQSPRYKIIEKRQSVAFWCNPISGHATLYWYQQILGQGPKLLIQFQNNGVVDDSQLPKDRFSAERLKGVDSTLKIQPAKLEDSAVYLCASSLGQTSGAQYFGPGTRLLVL.

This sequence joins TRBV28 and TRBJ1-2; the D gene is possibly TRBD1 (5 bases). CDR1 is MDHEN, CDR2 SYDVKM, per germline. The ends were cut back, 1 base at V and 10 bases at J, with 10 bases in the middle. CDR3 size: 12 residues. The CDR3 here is CASSLSGFVYTF. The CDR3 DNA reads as TGTGCCAGCAGTTTATCAGGGTTCGTCTACACCTTC.

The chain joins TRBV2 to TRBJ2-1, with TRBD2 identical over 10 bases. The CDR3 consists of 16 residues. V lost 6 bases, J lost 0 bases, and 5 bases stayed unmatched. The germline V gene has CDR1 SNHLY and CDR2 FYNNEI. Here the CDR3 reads CASRGLAASSYNEQFF. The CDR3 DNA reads TGTGCCAGCAGAGGACTAGCGGCAAGCTCCTACAATGAGCAGTTCTTC.

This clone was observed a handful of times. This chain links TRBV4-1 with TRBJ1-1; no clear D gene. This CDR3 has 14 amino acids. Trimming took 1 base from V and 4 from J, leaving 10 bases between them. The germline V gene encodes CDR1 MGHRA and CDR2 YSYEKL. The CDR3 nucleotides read TGCGCCAGCAGCCAAGCGGGGATGGCCACTGAAGCTTTCTTT. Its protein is CASSQAGMATEAFF.

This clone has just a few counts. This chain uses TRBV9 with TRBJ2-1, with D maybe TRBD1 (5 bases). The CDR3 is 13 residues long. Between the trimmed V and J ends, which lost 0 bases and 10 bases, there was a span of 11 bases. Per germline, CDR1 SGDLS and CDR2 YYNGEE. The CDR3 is CASSVVRVGEQFF. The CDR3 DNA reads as TGTGCCAGCAGCGTAGTCAGGGTGGGGGAGCAGTTCTTC.

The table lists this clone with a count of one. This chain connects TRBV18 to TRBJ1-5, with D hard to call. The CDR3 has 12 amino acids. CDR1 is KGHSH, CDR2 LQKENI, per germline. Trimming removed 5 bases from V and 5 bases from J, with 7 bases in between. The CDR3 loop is CASSAQDQPQHF. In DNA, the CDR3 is TGTGCCAGCTCAGCCCAGGATCAGCCCCAGCATTTT. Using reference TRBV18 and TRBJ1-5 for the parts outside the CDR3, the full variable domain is NAGVMQNPRHLVRRRGQEARLRCSPMKGHSHVYWYRQLPEEGLKFMVYLQKENIIDESGMPKERFSAEFPKEGPSILRIQQVVRGDSAAYFCASSAQDQPQHFGDGTRLSIL.